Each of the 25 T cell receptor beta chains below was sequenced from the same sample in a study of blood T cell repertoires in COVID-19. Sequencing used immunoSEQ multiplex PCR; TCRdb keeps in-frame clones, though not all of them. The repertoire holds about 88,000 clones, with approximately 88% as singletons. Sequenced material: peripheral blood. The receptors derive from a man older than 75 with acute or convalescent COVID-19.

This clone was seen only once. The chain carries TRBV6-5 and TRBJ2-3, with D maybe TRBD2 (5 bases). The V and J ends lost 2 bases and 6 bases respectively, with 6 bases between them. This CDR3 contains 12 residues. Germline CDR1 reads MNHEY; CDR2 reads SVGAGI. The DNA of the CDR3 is TGTGCCAGCAGTTACAGAGGGGATACGCAGTATTTT. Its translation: CASSYRGDTQYF.

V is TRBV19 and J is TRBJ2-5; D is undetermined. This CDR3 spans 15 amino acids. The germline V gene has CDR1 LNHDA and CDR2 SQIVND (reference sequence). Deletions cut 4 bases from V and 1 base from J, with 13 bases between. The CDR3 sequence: CASSSGIAFQETQYF. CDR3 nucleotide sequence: TGTGCCAGTAGTAGCGGCATCGCCTTCCAAGAGACCCAGTACTTC.

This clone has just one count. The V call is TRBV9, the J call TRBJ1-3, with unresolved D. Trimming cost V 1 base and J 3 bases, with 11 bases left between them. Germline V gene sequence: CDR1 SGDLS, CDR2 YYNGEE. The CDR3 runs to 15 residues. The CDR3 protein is CASSVSRGGGNTIYF. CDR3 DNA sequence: TGTGCCAGCAGCGTATCCCGGGGAGGTGGAAACACCATATATTTT.

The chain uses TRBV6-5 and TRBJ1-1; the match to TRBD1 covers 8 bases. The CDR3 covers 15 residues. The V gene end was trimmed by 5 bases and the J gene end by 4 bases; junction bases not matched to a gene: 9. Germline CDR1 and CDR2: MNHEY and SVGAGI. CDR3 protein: CASSLHRGSATEAFF. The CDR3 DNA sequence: TGTGCCAGCAGTCTACACAGGGGGTCGGCCACTGAAGCTTTCTTT.

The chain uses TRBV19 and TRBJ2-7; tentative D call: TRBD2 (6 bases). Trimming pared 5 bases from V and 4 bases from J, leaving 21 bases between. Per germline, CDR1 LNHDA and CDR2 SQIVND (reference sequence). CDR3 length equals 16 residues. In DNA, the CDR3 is TGTGCCAGTAGTCCGTCCGGGGCAGGGAGGTGGTACGAGCAGTACTTC. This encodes CASSPSGAGRWYEQYF.

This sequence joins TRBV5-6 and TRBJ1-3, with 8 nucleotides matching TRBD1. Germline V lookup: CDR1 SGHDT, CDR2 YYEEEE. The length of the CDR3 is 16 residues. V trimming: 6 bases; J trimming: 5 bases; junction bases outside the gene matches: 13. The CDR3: CASTRRDGTGRNTIYF. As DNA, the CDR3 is TGTGCCAGCACCCGACGGGATGGGACAGGAAGAAACACCATATATTTT.

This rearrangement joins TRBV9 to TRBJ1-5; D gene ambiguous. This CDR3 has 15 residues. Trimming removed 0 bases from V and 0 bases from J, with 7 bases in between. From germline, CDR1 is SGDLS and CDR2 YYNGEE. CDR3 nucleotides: TGTGCCAGCAGCGTAGTCCCAGATAGCAATCAGCCCCAGCATTTT. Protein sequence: CASSVVPDSNQPQHF.

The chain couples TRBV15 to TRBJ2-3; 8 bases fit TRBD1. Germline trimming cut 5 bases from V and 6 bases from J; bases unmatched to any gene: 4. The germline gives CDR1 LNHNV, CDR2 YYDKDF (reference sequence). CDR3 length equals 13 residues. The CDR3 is CATSQRQGDTQYF. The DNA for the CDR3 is TGTGCCACCAGCCAACGACAGGGGGATACGCAGTATTTT.

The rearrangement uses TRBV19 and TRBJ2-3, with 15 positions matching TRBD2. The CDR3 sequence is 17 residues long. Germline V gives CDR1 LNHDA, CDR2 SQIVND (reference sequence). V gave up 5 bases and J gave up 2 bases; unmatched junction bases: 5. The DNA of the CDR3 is TGTGCCAGTAGTCTCCGGACTAGCGGGGGGGCCACAGATACGCAGTATTTT. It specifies CASSLRTSGGATDTQYF.

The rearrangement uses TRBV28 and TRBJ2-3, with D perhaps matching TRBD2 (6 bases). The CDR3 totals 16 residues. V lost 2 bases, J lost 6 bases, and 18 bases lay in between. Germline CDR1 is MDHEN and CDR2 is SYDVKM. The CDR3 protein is CASSLRAGLSDDTQYF. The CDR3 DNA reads TGTGCCAGCAGTTTAAGGGCGGGACTCTCTGACGATACGCAGTATTTT.

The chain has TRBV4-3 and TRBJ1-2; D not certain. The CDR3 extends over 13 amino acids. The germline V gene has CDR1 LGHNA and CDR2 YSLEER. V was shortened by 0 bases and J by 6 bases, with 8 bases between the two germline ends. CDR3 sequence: CASSQDSGNGYTF. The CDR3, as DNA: TGCGCCAGCAGCCAAGACAGCGGTAATGGCTACACCTTC.

DNA of the CDR3: TGTGCCAGCAGCCCGACGGGGCAGGGACAGCTCTATGGCTACACCTTC. Translation: CASSPTGQGQLYGYTF. This rearrangement joins TRBV27 to TRBJ1-2; 7 nucleotides match TRBD1. CDR1 and CDR2 (germline): MNHEY, SMNVEV (reference sequence). The CDR3 has 16 residues. With 6 bases clipped from V and 4 bases from J, the junction kept 14 bases outside the gene matches.

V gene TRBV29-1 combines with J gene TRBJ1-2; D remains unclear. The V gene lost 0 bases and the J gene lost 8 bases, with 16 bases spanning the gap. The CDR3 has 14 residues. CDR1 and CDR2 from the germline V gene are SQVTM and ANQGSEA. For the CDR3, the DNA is TGCAGCGTTGAAGATTCGGGTGGCTTTCGGGGCTACACCTTC. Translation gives CSVEDSGGFRGYTF.

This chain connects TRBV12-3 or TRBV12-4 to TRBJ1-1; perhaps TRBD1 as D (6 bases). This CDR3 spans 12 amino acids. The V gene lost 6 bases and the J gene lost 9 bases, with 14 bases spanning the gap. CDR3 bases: TGTGCCAGCAGCAGATCCGGGGACAAAGCTTTCTTT. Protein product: CASSRSGDKAFF.

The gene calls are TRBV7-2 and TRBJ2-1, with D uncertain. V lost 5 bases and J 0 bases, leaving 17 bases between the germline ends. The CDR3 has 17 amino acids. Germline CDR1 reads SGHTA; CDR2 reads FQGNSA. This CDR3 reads CASSLGGARSSYNEQFF. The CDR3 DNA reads TGTGCCAGCAGCCTAGGCGGAGCCCGCAGCTCCTACAATGAGCAGTTCTTC.

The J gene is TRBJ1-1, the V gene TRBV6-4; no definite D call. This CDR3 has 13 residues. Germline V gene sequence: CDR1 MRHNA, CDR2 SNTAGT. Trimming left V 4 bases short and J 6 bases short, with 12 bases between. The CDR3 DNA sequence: TGTGCCAGCAGTGTCGGGAATGGGGCTGAAGCTTTCTTT. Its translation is CASSVGNGAEAFF.

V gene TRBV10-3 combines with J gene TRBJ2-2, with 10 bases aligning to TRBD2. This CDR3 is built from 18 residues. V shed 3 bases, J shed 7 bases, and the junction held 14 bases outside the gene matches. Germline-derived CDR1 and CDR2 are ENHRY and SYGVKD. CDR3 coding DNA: TGTGCCATCAGTGATTGGAGTAGCGGGAGGTTTGTGTACGGGGAGCTGTTTTTT. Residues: CAISDWSSGRFVYGELFF.

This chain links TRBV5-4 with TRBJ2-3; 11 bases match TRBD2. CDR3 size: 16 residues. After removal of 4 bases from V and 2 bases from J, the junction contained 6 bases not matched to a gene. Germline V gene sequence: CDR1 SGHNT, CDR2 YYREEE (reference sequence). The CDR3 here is CASSGPSGRHTDTQYF. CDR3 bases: TGTGCCAGCAGCGGTCCTAGCGGGAGGCACACAGATACGCAGTATTTT.

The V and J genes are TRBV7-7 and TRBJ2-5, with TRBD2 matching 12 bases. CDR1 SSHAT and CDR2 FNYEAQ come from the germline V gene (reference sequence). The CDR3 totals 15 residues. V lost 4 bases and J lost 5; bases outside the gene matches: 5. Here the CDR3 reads CASSSTGTSGETQYF. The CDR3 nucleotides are TGTGCCAGCAGCTCAACCGGGACTAGCGGGGAGACCCAGTACTTC.

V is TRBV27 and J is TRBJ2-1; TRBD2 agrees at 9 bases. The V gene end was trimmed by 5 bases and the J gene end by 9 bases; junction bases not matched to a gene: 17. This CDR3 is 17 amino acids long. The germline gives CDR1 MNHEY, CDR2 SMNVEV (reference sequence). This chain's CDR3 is CASSLPEVAGAPIEQFF. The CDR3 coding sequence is TGTGCCAGCAGTCTCCCCGAGGTAGCGGGAGCCCCCATTGAGCAGTTCTTC.

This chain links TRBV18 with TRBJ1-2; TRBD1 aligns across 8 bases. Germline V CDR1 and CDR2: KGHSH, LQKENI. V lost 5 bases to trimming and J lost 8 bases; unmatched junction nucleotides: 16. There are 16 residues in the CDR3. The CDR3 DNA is TGTGCCAGCTCAAATATACCGCAAGGACAGGGCAACGGCTACACCTTC. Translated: CASSNIPQGQGNGYTF.

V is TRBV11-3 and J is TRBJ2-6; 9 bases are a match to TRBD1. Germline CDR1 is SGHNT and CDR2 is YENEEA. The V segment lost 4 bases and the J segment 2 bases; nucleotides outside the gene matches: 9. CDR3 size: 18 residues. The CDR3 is CASSSPGQGSPGANVLTF. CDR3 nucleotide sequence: TGTGCCAGCAGCTCTCCGGGACAGGGTAGCCCTGGGGCCAACGTCCTGACTTTC.

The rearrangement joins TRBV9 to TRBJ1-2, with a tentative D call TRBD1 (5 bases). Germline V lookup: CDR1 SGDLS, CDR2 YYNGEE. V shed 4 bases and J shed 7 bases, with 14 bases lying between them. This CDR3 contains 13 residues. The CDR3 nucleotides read TGTGCCAGCAGCCCACCCCCGGACACTGGCTACACCTTC. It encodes CASSPPPDTGYTF.

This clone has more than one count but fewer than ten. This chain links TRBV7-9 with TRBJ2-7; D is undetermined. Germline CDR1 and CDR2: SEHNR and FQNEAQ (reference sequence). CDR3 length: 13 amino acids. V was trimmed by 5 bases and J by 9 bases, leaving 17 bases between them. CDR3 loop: CASSQDSLFGQYF. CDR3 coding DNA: TGTGCCAGCAGCCAAGATTCCCTCTTCGGGCAGTACTTC.

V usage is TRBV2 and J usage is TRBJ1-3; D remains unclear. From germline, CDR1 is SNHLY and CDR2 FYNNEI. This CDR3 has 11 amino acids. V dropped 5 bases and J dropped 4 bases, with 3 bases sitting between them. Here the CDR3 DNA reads TGTGCCAGCAGTCGGGGAAACACCATATATTTT. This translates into CASSRGNTIYF.